The present T cell receptor beta chain was sequenced within a study of STAT5B mutations in CD4+ large granular lymphocyte leukemia. Germline V gene lookup returns CDR1 LNHDA and CDR2 SQIVND (reference sequence). This CDR3 has 13 residues. Trimming removed 6 bases from V and 6 bases from J, with 12 bases in between. Assay used: immunoSEQ multiplex PCR; TCRdb lists only in-frame clones, some missing. The repertoire holds tens of thousands of clones, 81% seen once, with 0.25% to 0.4% in the top ten. This TCR was sampled from a human donor in good health. The source material was CD4+ T cells from blood buffy coats. The chain recombines TRBV19 with TRBJ1-5, with no clear D. The CDR3 spells CASRADRPQPQHF. The CDR3 bases are TGTGCCAGTAGAGCGGATCGCCCTCAGCCCCAGCATTTT.